A selection of T cell receptor beta chains follows, all from one sample in a study of blood T cell repertoires in COVID-19. Sequencing used immunoSEQ multiplex PCR; TCRdb keeps in-frame clones, though not all of them. There are around 220,000 clones in the sample; 65% to 85% occur only once, and 3% to 4% lies in the top ten. Sequencing input: peripheral blood. These receptors came from a woman in her forties with active or convalescent COVID-19. Each CDR3 is given with its conserved first and last residue. D genes are given only for firm matches. Clone size is given for some rows only: seen once, a few or many times, or a class if the clone is expanded.

J gene,clone size,D gene,V gene,CDR3 protein,CDR3 DNA
TRBJ1-1,NA,TRBD1,TRBV4-1,CASSQGQGARTEAFF,TGCGCCAGCAGCCAAGGGCAGGGGGCCCGAACTGAAGCTTTCTTT
TRBJ1-1,NA,TRBD1,TRBV3-1/TRBV3-2,CASSQAGQGSTEAFF,TGTGCCAGCAGCCAAGCGGGACAGGGAAGCACTGAAGCTTTCTTT
TRBJ2-7,once,NA,TRBV5-1,CASSLEHPEQYF,TGCGCCAGCAGCTTGGAGCATCCCGAGCAGTACTTC
TRBJ1-3,NA,TRBD1,TRBV5-1,CASSFSPGQGNTIYF,TGCGCCAGCAGCTTTTCCCCGGGACAGGGAAACACCATATATTTT
TRBJ1-4,NA,TRBD1,TRBV24-1,CATSDSDRGRSEKLFF,TGTGCCACCAGTGATTCCGACAGGGGTAGATCGGAAAAACTGTTTTTT
TRBJ1-2,NA,TRBD1,TRBV5-4,CASSSRGQGNYGYTF,TGTGCCAGCAGCTCCCGGGGACAGGGAAACTATGGCTACACCTTC
TRBJ1-3,once,NA,TRBV27,CASSLTYSSGNTIYF,TGTGCCAGCAGTTTAACATACAGCTCTGGAAACACCATATATTTT
TRBJ1-1,few,NA,TRBV6-6,CASSLQLNTEAFF,TGTGCCAGCAGTTTACAGTTGAACACTGAAGCTTTCTTT
TRBJ1-2,NA,NA,TRBV5-1,CASSPAQGNYGYTF,TGCGCCAGCAGCCCGGCACAGGGAAACTATGGCTACACCTTC
TRBJ1-6,NA,TRBD1,TRBV19,CASTLGTANSPLHF,TGTGCCAGTACCTTAGGGACAGCAAATTCACCCCTCCACTTT
TRBJ2-1,NA,TRBD2,TRBV10-2,CASRISSGALYNEQFF,TGCGCCAGCAGGATTTCTAGCGGGGCCCTATACAATGAGCAGTTCTTC
TRBJ1-2,NA,NA,TRBV11-2,CASSSGRGGYGYTF,TGTGCCAGCAGTTCTGGCAGGGGCGGCTATGGCTACACCTTC
TRBJ2-1,NA,NA,TRBV7-2,CASSLDGSLNEQFF,TGTGCCAGCAGCTTAGATGGTAGTCTCAATGAGCAGTTCTTC
TRBJ2-3,NA,NA,TRBV7-9,CASSLAGGSTDTQYF,TGTGCCAGCAGCTTAGCGGGGGGTAGCACAGATACGCAGTATTTT
TRBJ1-1,NA,TRBD1,TRBV11-2,CASSPTGGKNTEAFF,TGTGCCAGCAGCCCGACAGGGGGGAAGAACACTGAAGCTTTCTTT
TRBJ2-1,NA,TRBD2,TRBV4-1,CASSQPGTRLNEQFF,TGCGCCAGCAGCCAACCCGGGACTAGGTTAAATGAGCAGTTCTTC
TRBJ1-4,NA,TRBD1,TRBV25-1,CASSRDRANEKLFF,TGTGCCAGCAGCCGGGACAGGGCTAATGAAAAACTGTTTTTT
TRBJ1-6,NA,TRBD1,TRBV7-8,CASSLAGTGGNYNSPLHF,TGTGCCAGCAGCTTAGCCGGGACAGGGGGCAACTATAATTCACCCCTCCACTTT
TRBJ2-7,NA,NA,TRBV6-1,CASSEAGQGRNEQYF,TGTGCCAGCAGTGAAGCGGGGCAGGGAAGAAACGAGCAGTACTTC
TRBJ1-2,NA,TRBD1,TRBV30,CAWRWTGSGYTF,TGTGCCTGGAGATGGACAGGTAGTGGCTACACCTTC
TRBJ2-5,once,TRBD2,TRBV7-9,CAGAVGTSGQETQYF,TGTGCCGGAGCGGTCGGGACTAGCGGCCAAGAGACCCAGTACTTC
TRBJ1-5,once,TRBD1,TRBV19,CASRSGQGGNQPQHF,TGTGCCAGTAGGAGTGGACAGGGAGGTAATCAGCCCCAGCATTTT
TRBJ2-1,NA,NA,TRBV15,CATGASHNEQFF,TGTGCCACCGGAGCTAGTCACAATGAGCAGTTCTTC
TRBJ2-6,NA,NA,TRBV25-1,CASSEPSYGANVLTF,TGTGCCAGCAGTGAACCTTCGTATGGGGCCAACGTCCTGACTTTC
TRBJ1-4,once,NA,TRBV14,CASSRGKGLPSNEKLFF,TGTGCCAGCAGCCGGGGCAAGGGGCTTCCTTCTAATGAAAAACTGTTTTTT
TRBJ1-5,NA,NA,TRBV5-6,CASSLIGASNQPQHF,TGTGCCAGCAGCTTGATTGGGGCGAGCAATCAGCCCCAGCATTTT
TRBJ1-1,NA,TRBD1,TRBV29-1,CSVDGQGAQAFF,TGCAGCGTTGATGGACAGGGGGCGCAAGCTTTCTTT
TRBJ1-1,NA,NA,TRBV28,CASSTKGGATEAFF,TGTGCCAGCAGCACAAAGGGAGGTGCCACTGAAGCTTTCTTT
TRBJ2-1,few,NA,TRBV19,CASSIDRSSYNEQFF,TGTGCCAGTAGTATCGACAGGTCTTCCTACAATGAGCAGTTCTTC
TRBJ2-1,once,TRBD1,TRBV5-6,CASSLGQGAYNEQFF,TGTGCCAGCAGCTTGGGACAGGGGGCTTACAATGAGCAGTTCTTC
TRBJ2-7,NA,TRBD1,TRBV19,CASSKVKTGATYEQYF,TGTGCCAGTAGTAAAGTTAAGACAGGGGCTACCTACGAGCAGTACTTC
TRBJ1-4,once,NA,TRBV5-8,CASSPVRTGGGEKLFF,TGTGCCAGCAGCCCGGTCCGAACAGGCGGTGGAGAAAAACTGTTTTTT
TRBJ1-4,few,NA,TRBV2,CASSVRRGATNEKLFF,TGTGCCAGCAGTGTCCGCAGGGGTGCAACTAATGAAAAACTGTTTTTT
TRBJ2-7,NA,TRBD1,TRBV7-9,CASSPFPTGTETYEQYF,TGTGCCAGCAGCCCTTTTCCGACCGGGACAGAAACCTACGAGCAGTACTTC
TRBJ1-2,NA,TRBD1,TRBV6-6,CASSYSKTGGRGYTF,TGTGCCAGCAGTTACTCAAAGACAGGGGGCCGGGGCTACACCTTC
TRBJ1-3,NA,NA,TRBV19,CASSIDPFSGNTIYF,TGTGCCAGTAGTATAGACCCCTTCTCTGGAAACACCATATATTTT
TRBJ1-2,NA,TRBD1,TRBV5-1,CASSAGQEGYGYTF,TGCGCCAGCAGCGCGGGACAGGAGGGCTATGGCTACACCTTC
TRBJ1-1,NA,TRBD1,TRBV6-6,CASSYWTGGSEAFF,TGTGCCAGCAGTTACTGGACAGGGGGCTCTGAAGCTTTCTTT
TRBJ1-1,NA,NA,TRBV6-5,CASRSTMNTEAFF,TGTGCCAGCAGGTCTACCATGAACACTGAAGCTTTCTTT
TRBJ2-2,NA,NA,TRBV5-1,CASSLGGNTGELFF,TGCGCCAGCAGCTTGGGGGGCAACACCGGGGAGCTGTTTTTT
TRBJ1-1,NA,NA,TRBV30,CAWKPDRMNTEAFF,TGTGCCTGGAAACCGGACAGAATGAACACTGAAGCTTTCTTT
TRBJ1-4,few,NA,TRBV11-2,CASSSRQAPNEKLFF,TGTGCCAGCTCATCAAGACAGGCCCCTAATGAAAAACTGTTTTTT
TRBJ1-2,NA,NA,TRBV30,CAWRIAGDSYGYTF,TGTGCCTGGAGGATCGCAGGGGATTCCTATGGCTACACCTTC
TRBJ1-3,NA,NA,TRBV11-2,CASSSHNSGNTIYF,TGTGCCAGCAGCTCACACAACTCTGGAAACACCATATATTTT
TRBJ1-6,NA,NA,TRBV7-9,CASSSPGSPLHF,TGTGCCAGCAGCTCCCCGGGGTCACCCCTCCACTTT
TRBJ1-3,NA,NA,TRBV5-5,CASSLVGTGGNTIYF,TGTGCCAGCAGCTTGGTAGGCACGGGGGGAAACACCATATATTTT
TRBJ1-5,NA,NA,TRBV4-1,CASSQLTGYQPQHF,TGCGCCAGCAGCCAGTTAACAGGCTATCAGCCCCAGCATTTT
TRBJ1-3,NA,TRBD1,TRBV29-1,CSAAGTAYGNTIYF,TGCAGCGCCGCCGGGACAGCCTATGGAAACACCATATATTTT
TRBJ1-1,once,NA,TRBV12-3/TRBV12-4,CASTLLVSTEAFF,TGTGCCAGCACTCTGCTGGTGAGCACTGAAGCTTTCTTT
TRBJ2-2,NA,NA,TRBV18,CASSATLNTGELFF,TGTGCCAGCTCAGCAACATTGAACACCGGGGAGCTGTTTTTT
TRBJ1-6,NA,NA,TRBV19,CASSPAGVFSPLHF,TGTGCCAGTAGTCCCGCAGGGGTATTCTCACCCCTCCACTTT
TRBJ1-2,NA,NA,TRBV2,CASSEARGNYGYTF,TGTGCCAGCAGTGAAGCAAGGGGGAACTATGGCTACACCTTC
TRBJ1-2,NA,NA,TRBV5-6,CASSLPIGDGYTF,TGTGCCAGCAGCTTACCGATAGGGGATGGCTACACCTTC
TRBJ1-6,NA,NA,TRBV14,CASSERLFLRNSPLHF,TGTGCCAGCAGCGAACGACTCTTCCTTCGGAATTCACCCCTCCACTTT
TRBJ2-6,once,NA,TRBV19,CASSATGWGANVLTF,TGTGCCAGCAGTGCTACAGGGTGGGGGGCCAACGTCCTGACTTTC